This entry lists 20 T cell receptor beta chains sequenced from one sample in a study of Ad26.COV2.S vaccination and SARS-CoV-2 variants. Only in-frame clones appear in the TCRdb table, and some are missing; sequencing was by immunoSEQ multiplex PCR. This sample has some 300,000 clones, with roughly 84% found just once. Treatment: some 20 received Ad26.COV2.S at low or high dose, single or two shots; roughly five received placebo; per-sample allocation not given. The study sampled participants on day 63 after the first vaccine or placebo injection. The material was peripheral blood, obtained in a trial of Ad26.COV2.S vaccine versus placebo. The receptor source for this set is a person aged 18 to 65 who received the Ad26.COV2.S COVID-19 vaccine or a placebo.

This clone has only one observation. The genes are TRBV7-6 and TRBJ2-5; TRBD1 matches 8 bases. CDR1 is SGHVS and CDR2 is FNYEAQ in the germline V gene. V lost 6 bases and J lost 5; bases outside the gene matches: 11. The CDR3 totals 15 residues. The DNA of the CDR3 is TGTGCCAGCAGGAAAGACAGGGGACCACACGAGACCCAGTACTTC. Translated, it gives CASRKDRGPHETQYF.

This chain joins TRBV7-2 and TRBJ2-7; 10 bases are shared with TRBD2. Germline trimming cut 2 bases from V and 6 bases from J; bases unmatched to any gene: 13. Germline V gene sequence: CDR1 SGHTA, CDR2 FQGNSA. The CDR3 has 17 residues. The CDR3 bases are TGTGCCAGCAGCTTAATAAGCGGGGGGGCCTTATCCACCGAGCAGTACTTC. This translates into CASSLISGGALSTEQYF.

CDR3 protein: CASSSNGVSSYNSPLHF. As DNA, the CDR3 is TGTGCCAGCAGTTCCAACGGTGTGAGCTCCTATAATTCACCCCTCCACTTT. The rearrangement uses TRBV27 and TRBJ1-6; D gene uncertain. The V end lost 4 bases, the J end lost 0 bases, and 13 bases lay between the germline ends. The germline V gene encodes CDR1 MNHEY and CDR2 SMNVEV (reference sequence). The CDR3 has 17 amino acids.

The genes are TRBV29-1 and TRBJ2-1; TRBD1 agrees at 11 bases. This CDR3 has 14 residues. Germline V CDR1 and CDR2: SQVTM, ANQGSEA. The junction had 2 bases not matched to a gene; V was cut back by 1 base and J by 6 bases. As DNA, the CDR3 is TGCAGCGTTGAAGGCGGACAGGGGGCCAATGAGCAGTTCTTC. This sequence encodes CSVEGGQGANEQFF.

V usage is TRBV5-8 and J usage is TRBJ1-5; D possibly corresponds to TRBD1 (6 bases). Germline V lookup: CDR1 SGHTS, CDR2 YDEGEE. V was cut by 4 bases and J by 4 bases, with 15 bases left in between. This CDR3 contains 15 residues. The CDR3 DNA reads TGTGCCAGCAGCAGCTACAGGGTAAGGAATCAGCCCCAGCATTTT. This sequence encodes CASSSYRVRNQPQHF.

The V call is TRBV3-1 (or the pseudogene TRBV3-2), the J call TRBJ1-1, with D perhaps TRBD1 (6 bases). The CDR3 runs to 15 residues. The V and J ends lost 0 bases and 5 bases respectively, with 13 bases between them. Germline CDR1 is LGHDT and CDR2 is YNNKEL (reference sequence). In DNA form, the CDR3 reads TGTGCCAGCAGCCAAGACCACCCAGGGGAGACTGAAGCTTTCTTT. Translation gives CASSQDHPGETEAFF.

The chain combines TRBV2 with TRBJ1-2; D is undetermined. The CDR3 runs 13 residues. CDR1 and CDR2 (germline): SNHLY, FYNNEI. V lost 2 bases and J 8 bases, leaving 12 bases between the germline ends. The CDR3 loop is CASSELWRAGYTF. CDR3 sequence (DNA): TGTGCCAGCAGTGAATTGTGGAGGGCGGGCTACACCTTC. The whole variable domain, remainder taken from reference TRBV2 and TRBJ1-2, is EPEVTQTPSHQVTQMGQEVILRCVPISNHLYFYWYRQILGQKVEFLVSFYNNEISEKSEIFDDQFSVERPDGSNFTLKIRSTKLEDSAMYFCASSELWRAGYTFGSGTRLTVV.

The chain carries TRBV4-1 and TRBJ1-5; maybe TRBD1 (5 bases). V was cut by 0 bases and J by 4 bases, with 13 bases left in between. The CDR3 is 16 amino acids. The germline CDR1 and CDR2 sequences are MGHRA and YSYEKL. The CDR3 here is CASSQEEGEGNQPQHF. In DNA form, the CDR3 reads TGCGCCAGCAGCCAAGAAGAAGGGGAGGGGAATCAGCCCCAGCATTTT.

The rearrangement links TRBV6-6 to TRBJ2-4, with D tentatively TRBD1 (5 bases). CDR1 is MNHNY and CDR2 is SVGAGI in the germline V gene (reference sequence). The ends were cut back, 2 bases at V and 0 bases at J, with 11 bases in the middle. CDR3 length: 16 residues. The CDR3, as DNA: TGTGCCAGCAGTTACGAAGGGGTCCTAGCCAAAAACATTCAGTACTTC. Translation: CASSYEGVLAKNIQYF.

For the CDR3, the DNA is TGTGCCAGCAGCCTTGCCGAGACCCAGTACTTC. Amino acid sequence: CASSLAETQYF. V is TRBV11-2 and J is TRBJ2-5; D uncertain. Per germline, CDR1 SGHAT and CDR2 FQNNGV. There are 11 residues in the CDR3. V was cut by 5 bases and J by 5 bases, with 6 bases left in between.

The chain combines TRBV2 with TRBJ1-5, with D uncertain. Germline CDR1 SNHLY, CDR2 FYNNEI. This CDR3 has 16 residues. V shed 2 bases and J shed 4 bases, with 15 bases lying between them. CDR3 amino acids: CASSERSGSGNQPQHF. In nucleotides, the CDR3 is TGTGCCAGCAGTGAACGTTCTGGGTCTGGGAATCAGCCCCAGCATTTT.

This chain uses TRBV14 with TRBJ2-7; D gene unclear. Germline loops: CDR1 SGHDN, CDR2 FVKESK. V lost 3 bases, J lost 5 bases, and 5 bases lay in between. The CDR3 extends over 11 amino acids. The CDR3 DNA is TGTGCCAGCAGCCAGGACCACGAGCAGTACTTC. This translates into CASSQDHEQYF.

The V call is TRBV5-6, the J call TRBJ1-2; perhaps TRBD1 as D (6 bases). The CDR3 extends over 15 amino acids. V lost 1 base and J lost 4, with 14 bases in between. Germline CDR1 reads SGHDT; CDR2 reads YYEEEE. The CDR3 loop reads CASSLRQAGAYGYTF. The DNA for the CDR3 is TGTGCCAGCAGCTTGCGACAGGCAGGGGCCTATGGCTACACCTTC.

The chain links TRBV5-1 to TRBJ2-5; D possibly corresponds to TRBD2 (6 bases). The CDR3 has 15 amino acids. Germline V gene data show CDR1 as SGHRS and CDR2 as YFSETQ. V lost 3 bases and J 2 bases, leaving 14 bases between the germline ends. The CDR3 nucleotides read TGCGCCAGCAGCTCGCTTAGCGGAACACAAGAGACCCAGTACTTC. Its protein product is CASSSLSGTQETQYF. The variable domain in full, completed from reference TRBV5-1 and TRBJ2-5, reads KAGVTQTPRYLIKTRGQQVTLSCSPISGHRSVSWYQQTPGQGLQFLFEYFSETQRNKGNFPGRFSGRQFSNSRSEMNVSTLELGDSALYLCASSSLSGTQETQYFGPGTRLLVL.

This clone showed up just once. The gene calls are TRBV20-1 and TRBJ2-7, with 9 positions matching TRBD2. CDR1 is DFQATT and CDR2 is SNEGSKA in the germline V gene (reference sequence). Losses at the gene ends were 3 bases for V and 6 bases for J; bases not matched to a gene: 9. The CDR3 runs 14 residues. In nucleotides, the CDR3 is TGCAGTGCTAGTCGAGCGGGGGGTCTGGGCGAGCAGTACTTC. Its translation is CSASRAGGLGEQYF.

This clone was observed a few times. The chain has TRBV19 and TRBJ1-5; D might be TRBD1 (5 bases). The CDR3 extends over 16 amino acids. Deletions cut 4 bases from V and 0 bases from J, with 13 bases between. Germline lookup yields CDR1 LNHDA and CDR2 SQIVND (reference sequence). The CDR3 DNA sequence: TGTGCCAGTAGTAGTGGACAAACTAATAGCAATCAGCCCCAGCATTTT. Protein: CASSSGQTNSNQPQHF.

The CDR3 DNA is TGCACCTCAAGTGGGACTGACTATGGCTACACCTTC. Translation: CTSSGTDYGYTF. The J gene is TRBJ1-2, the V gene TRBV29-1, with D possibly matching TRBD1 (5 bases). The CDR3 sequence is 12 residues long. The germline V gene encodes CDR1 SQVTM and CDR2 ANQGSEA.

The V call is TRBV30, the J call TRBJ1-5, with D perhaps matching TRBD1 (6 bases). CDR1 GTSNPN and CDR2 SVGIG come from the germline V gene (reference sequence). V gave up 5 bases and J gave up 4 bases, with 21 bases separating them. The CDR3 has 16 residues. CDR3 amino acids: CAWDTTSGTKNQPQHF. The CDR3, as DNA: TGTGCCTGGGATACTACCTCCGGGACAAAGAATCAGCCCCAGCATTTT.

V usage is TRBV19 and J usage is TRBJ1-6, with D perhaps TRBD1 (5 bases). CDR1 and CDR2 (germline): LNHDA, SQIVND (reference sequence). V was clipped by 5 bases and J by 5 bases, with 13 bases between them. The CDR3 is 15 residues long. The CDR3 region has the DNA TGTGCCAGTAGTCCTACAGGTAGCCATAATTCACCCCTCCACTTT. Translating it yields CASSPTGSHNSPLHF. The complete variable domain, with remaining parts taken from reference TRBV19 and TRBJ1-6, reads DGGITQSPKYLFRKEGQNVTLSCEQNLNHDAMYWYRQDPGQGLRLIYYSQIVNDFQKGDIAEGYSVSREKKESFPLTVTSAQKNPTAFYLCASSPTGSHNSPLHFGNGTRLTVT.

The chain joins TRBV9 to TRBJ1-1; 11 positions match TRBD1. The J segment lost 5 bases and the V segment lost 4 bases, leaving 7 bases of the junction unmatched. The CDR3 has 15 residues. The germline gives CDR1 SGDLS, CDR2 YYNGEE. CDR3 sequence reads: CASSPGQGDGTEAFF. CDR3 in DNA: TGTGCCAGCAGCCCGGGACAGGGGGATGGGACTGAAGCTTTCTTT.